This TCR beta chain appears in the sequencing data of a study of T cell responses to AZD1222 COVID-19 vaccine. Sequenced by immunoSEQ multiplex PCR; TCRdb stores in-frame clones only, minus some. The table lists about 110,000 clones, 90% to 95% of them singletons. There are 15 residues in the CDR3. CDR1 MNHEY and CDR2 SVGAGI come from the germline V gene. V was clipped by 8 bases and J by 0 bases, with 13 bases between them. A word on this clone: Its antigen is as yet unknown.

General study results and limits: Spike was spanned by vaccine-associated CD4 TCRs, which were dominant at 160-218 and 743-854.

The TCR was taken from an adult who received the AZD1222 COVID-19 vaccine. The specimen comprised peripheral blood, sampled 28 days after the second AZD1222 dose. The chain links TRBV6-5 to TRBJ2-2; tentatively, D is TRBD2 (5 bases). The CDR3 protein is CASARGGANTGELFF. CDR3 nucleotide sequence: TGTGCCAGCGCACGGGGTGGTGCGAACACCGGGGAGCTGTTTTTT.